The 29 T cell receptor beta chains below all came from one sample that was sequenced in a study of blood T cell repertoires in COVID-19. Assay: immunoSEQ multiplex PCR; the TCRdb copy retains only in-frame clones and omits some. The table has about 72,000 clones, approximately 90% seen once. Sequencing was done on a sample of peripheral blood. The receptors derive from a woman aged 60 to 75 with active COVID-19.

The genes are TRBV12-3 or TRBV12-4 and TRBJ2-7; 8 bases line up with TRBD1. CDR3 length: 13 residues. V dropped 5 bases and J dropped 4; count of bases not matched to a gene: 4. Here the CDR3 reads CASSLQGAYEQYF. In DNA form, the CDR3 reads TGTGCCAGCAGTCTCCAGGGGGCGTACGAGCAGTACTTC.

The rearrangement joins TRBV4-1 to TRBJ2-1; TRBD1 is a possible D gene (6 bases). Trimming took off 4 bases at V and 3 bases at J, with 16 bases between the two ends. The germline V gene encodes CDR1 MGHRA and CDR2 YSYEKL. The length of the CDR3 is 16 residues. The CDR3: CASSLRQGPDYNEQFF. As DNA, the CDR3 is TGCGCCAGCAGCCTCCGTCAGGGGCCCGACTACAATGAGCAGTTCTTC.

The chain combines TRBV20-1 with TRBJ2-3, with 12 bases matching TRBD2. CDR1 is DFQATT, CDR2 SNEGSKA, per germline (reference sequence). This CDR3 contains 16 residues. Germline trimming cut 3 bases from V and 4 bases from J; bases unmatched to any gene: 8. The DNA for the CDR3 is TGCAGTGCTAGTGATGGTCTAGCGGGAGGGCCAGATACGCAGTATTTT. This codes for CSASDGLAGGPDTQYF.

This rearrangement joins TRBV3-1 (or the pseudogene TRBV3-2) to TRBJ2-3, with a possible D match to TRBD2 (6 bases). Germline CDR1 and CDR2: LGHDT and YNNKEL (reference sequence). The V end lost 4 bases, the J end lost 0 bases, and 8 bases lay between the germline ends. CDR3 length: 14 amino acids. The CDR3 nucleotides are TGTGCCAGCAGCCTAGCGGATAGCACAGATACGCAGTATTTT. Amino acid sequence: CASSLADSTDTQYF.

The chain combines TRBV6-5 with TRBJ2-7, with 11 positions matching TRBD2. The germline V gene encodes CDR1 MNHEY and CDR2 SVGAGI. V lost 2 bases to trimming and J lost 3 bases; unmatched junction nucleotides: 6. The CDR3 has 16 amino acids. CDR3 sequence (DNA): TGTGCCAGCAGTTACGGACTAGCGGGTCGATTCTACGAGCAGTACTTC. It is translated as CASSYGLAGRFYEQYF.

Only a few counts were recorded for this clone. V and J are TRBV28 and TRBJ2-3; 10 bases match TRBD2. Germline-derived CDR1 and CDR2 are MDHEN and SYDVKM. This CDR3 comprises 14 residues. Trimming at V came to 8 bases and at J to 4 bases, leaving 6 bases not matched to a gene. The CDR3 is CASGAAGGPDTQYF. The DNA of the CDR3 is TGTGCCAGCGGCGCAGCGGGAGGGCCAGATACGCAGTATTTT.

The chain joins TRBV28 to TRBJ2-3; 7 bases are a match to TRBD1. The ends lost 4 bases at V and 2 bases at J; junction bases unmatched: 6. The CDR3 has 15 residues. Germline values: CDR1 MDHEN, CDR2 SYDVKM. Here the CDR3 reads CASSSSGQVTDTQYF. The CDR3 DNA follows: TGTGCCAGCAGTTCATCCGGACAGGTCACAGATACGCAGTATTTT.

Here the CDR3 DNA reads TGTGCCAGTAGTGTCGGGAGGTCCGGGGAGCTGTTTTTT. Translation gives CASSVGRSGELFF. The chain links TRBV19 to TRBJ2-2, with 7 bases fitting TRBD2. The CDR3 covers 13 residues. V was pared by 5 bases and J by 6 bases, with 3 bases of the junction left unmatched. Germline V lookup: CDR1 LNHDA, CDR2 SQIVND (reference sequence).

This clone was observed a single time. The CDR3 nucleotides are TGCACCAGCAGCCAAGAGGGTGCAGGGGGCTCAAACATTCAGTACTTC. Its protein product is CTSSQEGAGGSNIQYF. V usage is TRBV1 and J usage is TRBJ2-4; TRBD1, as called in the table, went unchecked against the DNA. TRBV1 is reported as a pseudogene. CDR3 length: 16 amino acids.

The chain employs TRBV28 and TRBJ2-3; TRBD2 agrees at 7 bases. Germline V gene sequence: CDR1 MDHEN, CDR2 SYDVKM. The CDR3 runs to 15 residues. The V segment lost 1 base and the J segment 4 bases; nucleotides outside the gene matches: 5. DNA for the CDR3: TGTGCCAGCAGTTTATCGGGCGGGAGCCCAGATACGCAGTATTTT. This translates into CASSLSGGSPDTQYF.

The chain employs TRBV5-1 and TRBJ2-3, with D perhaps TRBD1 (6 bases). The V gene's germline CDR1 is SGHRS and CDR2 YFSETQ. The CDR3 totals 14 residues. Trimming stripped 8 bases from V and 2 bases from J, with 15 bases between. CDR3 in amino acids: CASSRTAPTDTQYF. The CDR3 DNA reads TGCGCCAGTTCCCGGACAGCACCCACAGATACGCAGTATTTT. The full variable domain, its missing parts supplied by reference TRBV5-1 and TRBJ2-3, is KAGVTQTPRYLIKTRGQQVTLSCSPISGHRSVSWYQQTPGQGLQFLFEYFSETQRNKGNFPGRFSGRQFSNSRSEMNVSTLELGDSALYLCASSRTAPTDTQYFGPGTRLTVL.

The chain recombines TRBV28 with TRBJ2-3; the match to TRBD2 covers 9 bases. This CDR3 comprises 13 residues. Germline V gene lookup returns CDR1 MDHEN and CDR2 SYDVKM. V was clipped by 11 bases and J by 0 bases; unmatched bases: 3. CDR3 bases: TGTGCCGTTAGCGGGAGCAGCACAGATACGCAGTATTTT. Its translation: CAVSGSSTDTQYF.

This chain connects TRBV5-1 to TRBJ2-7; 8 bases fit TRBD2. Per the germline V gene, CDR1 is SGHRS and CDR2 is YFSETQ. Trimming at V came to 7 bases and at J to 5 bases, leaving 5 bases not matched to a gene. The CDR3 length is 12 residues. Written as DNA, the CDR3 is TGCGCCAGCGGGGGACTAGTCGACGAGCAGTACTTC. It yields the protein CASGGLVDEQYF.

The chain links TRBV18 to TRBJ2-2; TRBD2 is a possible D gene (7 bases). V dropped 5 bases and J dropped 8 bases, with 18 bases sitting between them. Germline values: CDR1 KGHSH, CDR2 LQKENI. The CDR3 totals 15 residues. Here the CDR3 DNA reads TGTGCCAGCTCATCCGGGGGGCCGCCGGCTGGGGAGCTGTTTTTT. Translated, it gives CASSSGGPPAGELFF.

The chain links TRBV7-8 to TRBJ2-7; 15 bases line up with TRBD2. The CDR3 loop spans 18 amino acids. V lost 5 bases, J lost 6 bases, and 14 bases stayed unmatched. The germline V gene has CDR1 SGHVS and CDR2 FQNEAQ. The CDR3 is CASSPRTSGRAPPGEQYF. CDR3 DNA sequence: TGTGCCAGCAGCCCCCGGACTAGCGGGAGGGCCCCCCCCGGCGAGCAGTACTTC.

The genes are TRBV28 and TRBJ1-6; the D is unclear. Trimming took off 5 bases at V and 16 bases at J, with 15 bases between the two ends. This CDR3 has 12 residues. In germline, CDR1 is MDHEN, CDR2 SYDVKM. CDR3 residues: CASSPAGRSLHF. The DNA for the CDR3 is TGTGCCAGCAGTCCCGCCGGTCGTTCGCTCCACTTT.

The chain links TRBV29-1 to TRBJ2-7; D not resolved. V was trimmed by 2 bases and J by 2 bases, leaving 4 bases between them. CDR3 length: 11 amino acids. From germline, CDR1 is SQVTM and CDR2 ANQGSEA. The CDR3 is CSVETAYEQYF. The CDR3 nucleotides are TGCAGCGTTGAAACGGCCTACGAGCAGTACTTC.

The rearrangement uses TRBV7-8 and TRBJ2-5, with 8 bases that match TRBD2. There are 15 residues in the CDR3. The germline V gene has CDR1 SGHVS and CDR2 FQNEAQ. V gave up 5 bases and J gave up 5 bases; unmatched junction bases: 10. The CDR3 loop reads CASSPDGRADETQYF. CDR3 bases: TGTGCCAGCAGCCCTGACGGGAGGGCCGATGAGACCCAGTACTTC.

The V gene is TRBV5-1, the J gene TRBJ1-1; D ambiguous. Trimming took off 0 bases at V and 1 base at J, with 10 bases between the two ends. Germline-derived CDR1 and CDR2 are SGHRS and YFSETQ. This CDR3 is built from 15 residues. The CDR3 reads CASSLGRFGNTEAFF. The DNA of the CDR3 is TGCGCCAGCAGCTTGGGGCGGTTTGGGAACACTGAAGCTTTCTTT.

This chain uses TRBV6-5 with TRBJ1-1; D is uncertain. The CDR3 totals 13 residues. V was clipped by 8 bases and J by 8 bases, with 18 bases between them. The V gene's germline CDR1 is MNHEY and CDR2 SVGAGI. The CDR3 protein is CASQNLDTAEAFF. CDR3 sequence (DNA): TGTGCCAGCCAGAATCTTGACACAGCCGAAGCTTTCTTT.

V gene TRBV2 combines with J gene TRBJ2-7; 12 bases fit TRBD2. V dropped 6 bases and J dropped 6; count of bases not matched to a gene: 12. This CDR3 has 16 amino acids. Germline V gene sequence: CDR1 SNHLY, CDR2 FYNNEI. CDR3 in DNA: TGTGCCAGCAGGGGGGGGCCTAGCGGGAGGGCGATCGAGCAGTACTTC. Translated, it gives CASRGGPSGRAIEQYF.

This chain joins TRBV18 and TRBJ1-6, with 10 bases that match TRBD1. Germline loops: CDR1 KGHSH, CDR2 LQKENI. The CDR3 totals 14 residues. V dropped 4 bases and J dropped 6; count of bases not matched to a gene: 0. The CDR3 DNA is TGTGCCAGCTCACGGGACAGGGGTAATTCACCCCTCCACTTT. It yields the protein CASSRDRGNSPLHF. The variable domain in full, completed from reference TRBV18 and TRBJ1-6, reads NAGVMQNPRHLVRRRGQEARLRCSPMKGHSHVYWYRQLPEEGLKFMVYLQKENIIDESGMPKERFSAEFPKEGPSILRIQQVVRGDSAAYFCASSRDRGNSPLHFGNGTRLTVT.

The chain is built from TRBV28 and TRBJ1-3; D is perhaps TRBD1 (5 bases). V was shortened by 3 bases and J by 0 bases, with 24 bases between the two germline ends. There are 20 residues in the CDR3. Germline loops: CDR1 MDHEN, CDR2 SYDVKM. The CDR3: CASSFPPDSSAGRSGNTIYF. The DNA for the CDR3 is TGTGCCAGCAGTTTTCCCCCCGATAGCTCGGCAGGGCGCTCTGGAAACACCATATATTTT.

V gene TRBV7-2 combines with J gene TRBJ2-1, with TRBD2 matching over 13 bases. V shed 1 base, J shed 5 bases, and the junction held 2 bases outside the gene matches. The germline CDR1 and CDR2 sequences are SGHTA and FQGNSA. The CDR3 is 16 amino acids. CDR3 amino acids: CASSLGTSGSHNEQFF. In DNA form, the CDR3 reads TGTGCCAGCAGCTTAGGGACTAGCGGGAGTCACAATGAGCAGTTCTTC.

This chain joins TRBV4-1 and TRBJ1-2; TRBD1 is a possible D gene (6 bases). The length of the CDR3 is 17 residues. Trimming left V 1 base short and J 4 bases short, with 19 bases between. Germline loops: CDR1 MGHRA, CDR2 YSYEKL. For the CDR3, the DNA is TGCGCCAGCAGCCAAGCGGGATCTGGGACACTTGGCTATGGCTACACCTTC. This gives the protein CASSQAGSGTLGYGYTF.

This chain's CDR3 is CASSLARGGRNNYGYTF. CDR3 nucleotide sequence: TGTGCCAGCAGCTTAGCGAGAGGGGGCAGGAATAACTATGGCTACACCTTC. This rearrangement joins TRBV7-2 to TRBJ1-2; 7 bases match TRBD1. J was trimmed by 1 base and V by 0 bases; bases with no gene match: 8. In germline, CDR1 is SGHTA, CDR2 FQGNSA. CDR3 size: 17 residues.

The chain links TRBV19 to TRBJ2-7; the match to TRBD2 covers 9 bases. Trimming cost V 6 bases and J 2 bases; bases outside gene matches: 8. The CDR3 is made up of 15 amino acids. Germline V gene data show CDR1 as LNHDA and CDR2 as SQIVND (reference sequence). As DNA, the CDR3 is TGTGCCAGTAGAGTATCTCCTAGCGGGGCCTACGAGCAGTACTTC. This codes for CASRVSPSGAYEQYF.

The chain uses TRBV30 and TRBJ1-6; D remains unclear. Trimming left V 4 bases short and J 10 bases short, with 14 bases between. Germline values: CDR1 GTSNPN, CDR2 SVGIG (reference sequence). The CDR3 is made up of 13 amino acids. CDR3 DNA: TGTGCCTGGAAGTCGAGGTTCCCCTCACCCCTCCACTTT. Translated: CAWKSRFPSPLHF.

This clone appeared once. The CDR3 loop is CASRGGGRPSNEQFF. The CDR3 DNA is TGTGCCAGTAGGGGCGGGGGAAGGCCCTCCAATGAGCAGTTCTTC. The J gene is TRBJ2-1, the V gene TRBV19; TRBD2 agrees at 7 bases. Germline assignment: CDR1 LNHDA and CDR2 SQIVND (reference sequence). V trimming: 6 bases; J trimming: 6 bases; junction bases outside the gene matches: 11. The CDR3 contains 15 residues. The whole variable domain, filled in from reference TRBV19 and TRBJ2-1, reads DGGITQSPKYLFRKEGQNVTLSCEQNLNHDAMYWYRQDPGQGLRLIYYSQIVNDFQKGDIAEGYSVSREKKESFPLTVTSAQKNPTAFYLCASRGGGRPSNEQFFGPGTRLTVL.